This T cell receptor (beta chain) was sequenced for a study of shared clonotypes between healthy human individuals. Terminally differentiated effector memory CD45RA+ cells were excluded from the naive CD8 cells, which were CD45RO-negative and positively selected for CCR7. A remark on this clone: Other DNA sequences in this sample translate to the same CDR3.

CDR3 length: 15 residues. The germline V gene encodes CDR1 LGHNA and CDR2 YSLEER. V was trimmed by 0 bases and J by 0 bases, leaving 8 bases between them. Assay used: immunoSEQ multiplex PCR; TCRdb lists only in-frame clones, some missing. The sample yields millions of clones, roughly 95% seen once. The V gene is TRBV4-3, the J gene TRBJ1-1; D is uncertain. The clonotype originates from a man in his late teens or twenties in good health. The material sequenced was naive CD8+ T cells sorted from blood. In DNA, the CDR3 is TGCGCCAGCAGCCAAGATCCTGGGGTGAACACTGAAGCTTTCTTT. Residues: CASSQDPGVNTEAFF.